The 15 T cell receptor beta chains below all came from one sample that was sequenced in a study of cytotoxic CD8 clonotypes in ibrutinib-treated CLL. The table came from immunoSEQ multiplex PCR; TCRdb's copy has only in-frame clones and leaves some out. The table includes hundreds of thousands of clones, 70% detected once. The starting material was PBMCs, obtained after 24 months of ibrutinib treatment. The origin of the receptors is a human donor with chronic lymphocytic leukemia.

This clone was seen more than once but under ten times. Additional DNA sequences in this sample encode the identical CDR3. This rearrangement joins TRBV13 to TRBJ2-6; D is unclear. This CDR3 comprises 13 residues. Germline CDR1 reads PRHDT; CDR2 reads FYEKMQ (reference sequence). V lost 5 bases and J 0 bases, leaving 2 bases between the germline ends. This CDR3 is CASSRSGANVLTF. In DNA, the CDR3 is TGTGCCAGCAGCCGCTCTGGGGCCAACGTCCTGACTTTC.

The chain combines TRBV27 with TRBJ1-5; no definite D call. The germline V gene encodes CDR1 MNHEY and CDR2 SMNVEV (reference sequence). With 3 bases removed from V and 7 bases from J, the gap between germline ends came to 10 bases. The CDR3 sequence is 13 residues long. CDR3 bases: TGTGCCAGCAGTTTTCTGGTGGACCAGCCCCAGCATTTT. This encodes CASSFLVDQPQHF.

Only one count was recorded for this clone. The J gene is TRBJ1-1, the V gene TRBV30; tentatively, D is TRBD1 (5 bases). Trimming left V 3 bases short and J 6 bases short, with 11 bases between. The CDR3 loop spans 12 amino acids. Germline assignment: CDR1 GTSNPN and CDR2 SVGIG (reference sequence). The DNA of the CDR3 is TGTGCCTGGAGAGAAAGGGGCCCTGAAGCTTTCTTT. The encoded protein is CAWRERGPEAFF.

This clone was counted between two and nine times. The CDR3 coding sequence is TGTGCCAGCAGCTACCAGGGAGCGGGCACCGGGGAGCTGTTTTTT. Translating it yields CASSYQGAGTGELFF. The rearrangement joins TRBV7-2 to TRBJ2-2, with D maybe TRBD2 (6 bases). The CDR3 is 15 amino acids. The germline CDR1 and CDR2 sequences are SGHTA and FQGNSA. Between the trimmed V and J ends, which lost 4 bases and 4 bases, there was a span of 13 bases.

To note about this clone: Distinct nucleotide sequences in the sample also encode this CDR3. The rearrangement links TRBV7-3 to TRBJ2-1; D is unresolved. Germline V gene lookup returns CDR1 SGHTA and CDR2 FQGTGA. The V and J ends lost 1 base and 1 base respectively, with 2 bases between them. CDR3 size: 13 residues. The CDR3 spells CASSLNSYNEQFF. CDR3 DNA sequence: TGTGCCAGCAGCTTAAATTCCTACAATGAGCAGTTCTTC.

The chain is built from TRBV27 and TRBJ2-7; the D gene is possibly TRBD2 (7 bases). V was trimmed by 6 bases and J by 2 bases, leaving 11 bases between them. The CDR3 spans 13 residues. Germline V gene sequence: CDR1 MNHEY, CDR2 SMNVEV (reference sequence). CDR3 sequence: CASRRGGPYEQYF. CDR3 DNA: TGTGCCAGCAGGAGGGGGGGTCCCTACGAGCAGTACTTC.

The chain joins TRBV9 to TRBJ2-2; D is undetermined. V lost 3 bases and J 6 bases, leaving 6 bases between the germline ends. This CDR3 has 12 amino acids. CDR1 and CDR2 from the germline V gene are SGDLS and YYNGEE. CDR3 loop: CASSDEPGELFF. The CDR3 DNA is TGTGCCAGCAGCGATGAGCCCGGGGAGCTGTTTTTT.

The CDR3 region is CAWSVGLTSGSMGKNIQYF. CDR3 bases: TGTGCCTGGAGTGTAGGGTTGACTAGCGGGAGTATGGGCAAAAACATTCAGTACTTC. The V call is TRBV30, the J call TRBJ2-4; the match to TRBD2 covers 12 bases. Germline CDR1 reads GTSNPN; CDR2 reads SVGIG (reference sequence). CDR3 length: 19 amino acids. The V and J ends lost 0 bases and 3 bases, in that order; junction bases with no gene match: 12.

The V call is TRBV9, the J call TRBJ2-3; D remains unclear. The CDR3 extends over 15 amino acids. Germline CDR1 is SGDLS and CDR2 is YYNGEE. Trimming left V 2 bases short and J 2 bases short, with 12 bases between. The CDR3 here is CASSVGGVYTDTQYF. In nucleotides, the CDR3 is TGTGCCAGCAGCGTCGGCGGAGTTTACACAGATACGCAGTATTTT. The complete variable domain, with remaining parts taken from reference TRBV9 and TRBJ2-3, reads DSGVTQTPKHLITATGQRVTLRCSPRSGDLSVYWYQQSLDQGLQFLIQYYNGEERAKGNILERFSAQQFPDLHSELNLSSLELGDSALYFCASSVGGVYTDTQYFGPGTRLTVL.

This chain joins TRBV28 and TRBJ2-3; D is possibly TRBD2 (6 bases). Germline assignment: CDR1 MDHEN and CDR2 SYDVKM. V lost 8 bases to trimming and J lost 7 bases, with 16 bases between them. The CDR3 length is 13 residues. CDR3 protein: CASAGPSGYTQYF. The CDR3 DNA sequence: TGTGCCAGCGCGGGACCGTCGGGCTATACGCAGTATTTT.

A single count supports this clone. The junction and the germline gene differ at one end; a read error may be behind it. The chain joins TRBV7-9 to TRBJ2-4; the match to TRBD2 covers 13 bases. The CDR3 covers 12 residues. Germline loops: CDR1 SEHNR, CDR2 FQNEAQ (reference sequence). The CDR3 sequence is CASGGLAGFPWF. Here the CDR3 DNA reads TGTGCCAGCGGGGGACTAGCGGGATTTCCTTGGTTC.

The CDR3 sequence: CASSVGTSGHEQYF. The CDR3 DNA is TGTGCCAGCTCCGTAGGGACTAGCGGCCACGAGCAGTACTTC. The V call is TRBV2, the J call TRBJ2-7; 11 bases line up with TRBD2. Trimming took 8 bases from V and 5 from J; bases not matched to a gene: 8. This CDR3 spans 14 amino acids. The germline V gene has CDR1 SNHLY and CDR2 FYNNEI.

This clone has only a few counts. V gene TRBV28 combines with J gene TRBJ2-2, with 9 bases identical to TRBD1. Trimming removed 6 bases from V and 0 bases from J; junction bases left unmatched: 5. CDR3 length equals 16 residues. Germline-derived CDR1 and CDR2 are MDHEN and SYDVKM. CDR3 protein: CASRRQGDANTGELFF. The CDR3 bases are TGTGCCAGCAGGAGACAGGGGGACGCGAACACCGGGGAGCTGTTTTTT.

V usage is TRBV2 and J usage is TRBJ2-1; 7 positions agree with TRBD1. Trimming removed 7 bases from V and 2 bases from J; junction bases left unmatched: 8. From germline, CDR1 is SNHLY and CDR2 FYNNEI. There are 15 residues in the CDR3. The CDR3 is CASTEGQRTYNEQFF. The CDR3, as DNA: TGTGCCAGCACTGAGGGACAGAGAACCTACAATGAGCAGTTCTTC. The variable domain in full, completed from reference TRBV2 and TRBJ2-1, reads EPEVTQTPSHQVTQMGQEVILRCVPISNHLYFYWYRQILGQKVEFLVSFYNNEISEKSEIFDDQFSVERPDGSNFTLKIRSTKLEDSAMYFCASTEGQRTYNEQFFGPGTRLTVL.

This chain links TRBV5-4 with TRBJ2-7, with 7 bases identical to TRBD1. The CDR3 contains 14 residues. J gave up 7 bases and V 5 bases, and 12 bases lay outside the gene matches. Germline V gene lookup returns CDR1 SGHNT and CDR2 YYREEE (reference sequence). CDR3: CASSRDSTPGEQYF. Here the CDR3 DNA reads TGTGCCAGCAGTCGGGACAGCACCCCTGGGGAGCAGTACTTC.